The 21 T cell receptor beta chains reported below all come from one sample, sequenced in a study of long-term antiretroviral therapy in people with HIV. Researchers report immunoSEQ v3.0 was run at survey level. Method: immunoSEQ multiplex PCR; TCRdb's copy keeps in-frame clones and lacks some. The repertoire has some 33,000 clones, roughly 80% of them found once; the top ten carry about 5.7%. Sequencing was performed on unsorted PBMCs, taken 0.6 years after starting antiretroviral therapy. The receptors here all came from a man between 18 and 35 years old with HIV.

This clone has only a few counts. This chain connects TRBV28 to TRBJ1-2, with TRBD1 identical over 7 bases. Germline-derived CDR1 and CDR2 are MDHEN and SYDVKM. V dropped 10 bases and J dropped 5; count of bases not matched to a gene: 10. This CDR3 region has 13 residues. This CDR3 is CATVTGASYGYTF. In DNA, the CDR3 is TGTGCCACCGTAACAGGGGCGTCGTATGGCTACACCTTC.

The chain carries TRBV27 and TRBJ2-7; 7 bases map to TRBD1. The CDR3 contains 13 residues. The germline gives CDR1 MNHEY, CDR2 SMNVEV (reference sequence). After removal of 9 bases from V and 3 bases from J, the junction contained 8 bases not matched to a gene. The CDR3 nucleotides read TGTGCCAGGGAATACAGACAGGGCTACGAGCAGTACTTC. As protein: CAREYRQGYEQYF.

The rearrangement joins TRBV6-5 to TRBJ2-6; no clear D gene. Germline V CDR1 and CDR2: MNHEY, SVGAGI. V lost 8 bases and J 0 bases, leaving 14 bases between the germline ends. There are 16 residues in the CDR3. Here the CDR3 DNA reads TGTGCCAGCCGTTTAGGTCGAAGCTCTGGGGCCAACGTCCTGACTTTC. Protein product: CASRLGRSSGANVLTF.

This clone was counted once. V usage is TRBV12-5 and J usage is TRBJ1-1; D might be TRBD1 (5 bases). The V and J ends lost 3 bases and 5 bases respectively, with 16 bases between them. CDR3 size: 15 residues. Per germline, CDR1 LGHNT and CDR2 FRNRAP. The chain's CDR3 is CASGFHNGATTEAFF. CDR3 in DNA: TGTGCTAGTGGTTTCCACAATGGGGCGACAACTGAAGCTTTCTTT.

This chain connects TRBV7-1 to TRBJ2-7, with a weak D call TRBD2 (6 bases). TRBV7-1 is assigned to the ORF class and has an uncertain function. Trimming stripped 4 bases from V and 2 bases from J, with 18 bases between. CDR3 size: 16 residues. The CDR3 loop reads CASSLPPPGLPYEQYF. The CDR3 nucleotides read TGTGCCAGCAGCTTACCGCCCCCGGGACTTCCCTACGAGCAGTACTTC.

V and J are TRBV7-2 and TRBJ2-7, with 8 bases that match TRBD2. The CDR3 consists of 15 residues. The junction had 6 bases not matched to a gene; V was cut back by 5 bases and J by 0 bases. Per germline, CDR1 SGHTA and CDR2 FQGNSA. This chain's CDR3 is CASSTSGGSSYEQYF. Here the CDR3 DNA reads TGTGCCAGCAGCACAAGCGGGGGAAGCTCCTACGAGCAGTACTTC.

The rearrangement links TRBV5-6 to TRBJ2-2; 8 nucleotides align to TRBD2. V trimming: 1 base; J trimming: 5 bases; junction bases outside the gene matches: 7. The germline V gene encodes CDR1 SGHDT and CDR2 YYEEEE. The CDR3 extends over 16 amino acids. CDR3 in amino acids: CASSLTSGASTGELFF. The CDR3 DNA follows: TGTGCCAGCAGCTTGACTAGCGGAGCCTCAACCGGGGAGCTGTTTTTT.

The chain has TRBV5-4 and TRBJ2-7, with D hard to call. The V and J ends lost 3 bases and 7 bases respectively, with 8 bases between them. The CDR3 loop spans 11 amino acids. CDR1 SGHNT and CDR2 YYREEE come from the germline V gene (reference sequence). CDR3 region: CASSSGLEQYF. The CDR3 bases are TGTGCCAGCAGCTCGGGCCTTGAGCAGTACTTC.

The chain links TRBV7-6 to TRBJ2-7; 10 nucleotides agree with TRBD2. This CDR3 spans 20 amino acids. Trimming cost V 1 base and J 2 bases; bases outside gene matches: 17. Germline V lookup: CDR1 SGHVS, CDR2 FNYEAQ. CDR3 bases: TGTGCCAGCAGCTTAGAGGGACCCCGGTCCCTAGCGGGAGCCGCCTACGAGCAGTACTTC. This translates into CASSLEGPRSLAGAAYEQYF. The full variable domain, rest sourced from reference TRBV7-6 and TRBJ2-7, is GAGVSQSPRYKVTKRGQDVALRCDPISGHVSLYWYRQALGQGPEFLTYFNYEAQQDKSGLPNDRFSAERPEGSISTLTIQRTEQRDSAMYRCASSLEGPRSLAGAAYEQYFGPGTRLTVT.

The V call is TRBV9, the J call TRBJ1-2, with D tentatively TRBD1 (5 bases). The CDR3 consists of 13 residues. Trimming took 3 bases from V and 9 from J, leaving 15 bases between them. CDR1 SGDLS and CDR2 YYNGEE come from the germline V gene. CDR3 DNA: TGTGCCAGCAGCGCCCCGGGGGGTCCTAGCTACACCTTC. Amino acids: CASSAPGGPSYTF.

The J gene is TRBJ1-4, the V gene TRBV14, with D perhaps matching TRBD1 (6 bases). The CDR3 runs 15 residues. Trimming left V 1 base short and J 8 bases short, with 14 bases between. The germline CDR1 and CDR2 sequences are SGHDN and FVKESK. CDR3 residues: CASSQAQGPGEKLFF. CDR3 sequence (DNA): TGTGCCAGCAGCCAAGCACAGGGCCCGGGGGAAAAACTGTTTTTT.

The V call is TRBV7-2, the J call TRBJ2-7; 14 bases line up with TRBD2. The germline V gene has CDR1 SGHTA and CDR2 FQGNSA. CDR3 length: 17 amino acids. Losses at the gene ends were 1 base for V and 6 bases for J; bases not matched to a gene: 8. In nucleotides, the CDR3 is TGTGCCAGCAGCTTAGGACTAGCGGGAGGGCGATCGGGCGAGCAGTACTTC. Its protein product is CASSLGLAGGRSGEQYF.

The rearrangement joins TRBV6-5 to TRBJ2-2, with 10 bases that match TRBD2. With V trimmed by 6 bases and J by 5 bases, 6 bases remained unmatched. The CDR3 runs 15 residues. CDR1 is MNHEY and CDR2 is SVGAGI in the germline V gene. In DNA, the CDR3 is TGTGCCAGCAGCCGGGGACTAGCGTCGACCGGGGAGCTGTTTTTT. This gives the protein CASSRGLASTGELFF.

This clone was seen just once. The chain carries TRBV4-3 and TRBJ2-1; 11 bases match TRBD2. This CDR3 is 17 amino acids long. Germline V gene data show CDR1 as LGHNA and CDR2 as YSLEER. Trimming removed 1 base from V and 0 bases from J; junction bases left unmatched: 2. The DNA for the CDR3 is TGCGCCAGCAGCCAAGCCACTAGCGGGAGCTCCTACAATGAGCAGTTCTTC. This translates into CASSQATSGSSYNEQFF.

V gene TRBV20-1 combines with J gene TRBJ2-1; D is ambiguous. The CDR3 length is 11 residues. The ends were cut back, 5 bases at V and 5 bases at J, with 7 bases in the middle. Germline V gives CDR1 DFQATT, CDR2 SNEGSKA (reference sequence). CDR3 DNA sequence: TGCAGTGCTTTTAAGAACAATGAGCAGTTCTTC. Protein sequence: CSAFKNNEQFF.

In this sample, this clone is medium-sized (0.01 to 0.1%). V is TRBV6-1 and J is TRBJ2-4; TRBD1 might be the D (6 bases). The CDR3 sequence is 13 residues long. V was cut by 8 bases and J by 3 bases, with 11 bases left in between. The germline gives CDR1 MNHNS, CDR2 SASEGT. Written as DNA, the CDR3 is TGTGCCAGCCGGACAGTACTCAAAAACATTCAGTACTTC. Residues: CASRTVLKNIQYF.

In DNA, the CDR3 is TGTGCCAGCAGCTTTCACACTGAAGCTTTCTTT. Translation: CASSFHTEAFF. The chain has TRBV14 and TRBJ1-1; D remains ambiguous. V was trimmed by 5 bases and J by 3 bases, leaving 4 bases between them. The CDR3 spans 11 residues. Germline V gene data show CDR1 as SGHDN and CDR2 as FVKESK.

The chain carries TRBV7-9 and TRBJ2-3; 11 bases fit TRBD2. The CDR3 length is 16 residues. Looked up from germline, CDR1 is SEHNR and CDR2 is FQNEAQ (reference sequence). The ends lost 5 bases at V and 3 bases at J; junction bases unmatched: 7. DNA for the CDR3: TGTGCCAGCAGCCCAGCTAGCGGGAGGCGTACAGATACGCAGTATTTT. This sequence encodes CASSPASGRRTDTQYF.

This sequence joins TRBV4-3 and TRBJ1-1; 9 nucleotides match TRBD1. From germline, CDR1 is LGHNA and CDR2 YSLEER. V shed 7 bases, J shed 2 bases, and the junction held 5 bases outside the gene matches. CDR3 length equals 14 residues. The CDR3 sequence: CASKQDRGNTEAFF. As DNA, the CDR3 is TGCGCCAGCAAACAGGACAGGGGTAACACTGAAGCTTTCTTT.

This chain joins TRBV6-4 and TRBJ2-7, with 7 bases lining up with TRBD2. Looked up from germline, CDR1 is MRHNA and CDR2 is SNTAGT. After removal of 4 bases from V and 2 bases from J, the junction contained 14 bases not matched to a gene. The CDR3 spans 17 residues. CDR3 sequence: CASSGPSASGITYEQYF. CDR3 bases: TGTGCCAGCAGTGGCCCTTCGGCTAGCGGAATTACCTACGAGCAGTACTTC.

The chain recombines TRBV18 with TRBJ2-5; no reliable D call. CDR1 is KGHSH and CDR2 is LQKENI in the germline V gene. The CDR3 consists of 17 residues. Trimming stripped 1 base from V and 5 bases from J, with 20 bases between. CDR3 loop: CASSPRNSRSVRETQYF. For the CDR3, the DNA is TGTGCCAGCTCACCACGAAACTCAAGGAGTGTTAGGGAGACCCAGTACTTC.